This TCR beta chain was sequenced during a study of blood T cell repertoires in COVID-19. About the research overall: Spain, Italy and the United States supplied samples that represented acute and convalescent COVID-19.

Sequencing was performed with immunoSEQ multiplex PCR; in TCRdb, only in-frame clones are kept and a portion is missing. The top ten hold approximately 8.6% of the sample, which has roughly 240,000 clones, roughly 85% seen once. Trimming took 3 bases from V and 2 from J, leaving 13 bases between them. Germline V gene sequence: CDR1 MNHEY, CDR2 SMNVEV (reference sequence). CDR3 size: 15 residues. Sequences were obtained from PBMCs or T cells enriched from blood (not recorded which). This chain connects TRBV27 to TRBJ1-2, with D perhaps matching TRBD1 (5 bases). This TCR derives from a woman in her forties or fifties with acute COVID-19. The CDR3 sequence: CASSLSGHTNYGYTF. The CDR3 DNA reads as TGTGCCAGCAGTTTGTCCGGACATACAAACTATGGCTACACCTTC.